The 5 T cell receptor beta chains in this list originate from one sample, sequenced in a study of T cells in Graves' hyperthyroidism and ophthalmopathy. Amplification targeted TCR beta CDR3 regions from RNA transcripts. During a first-round RT-PCR of the TCR CDR3, the HTBI primer set was used. TCRdb analysed the multiplex PCR reads with MiXCR anew, one entry per CDR3 protein. Of 410,000 or so distinct CDR3 sequences in the sample, roughly 14% are singletons; the top ten hold under 15%. Sequencing was done on a sample of blood. Source of these receptors: a man aged 18 to 29 with Graves' ophthalmopathy.

This clonotype occurred many times. The CDR3 reads CASSRKGDTDTQYF. CDR3 sequence (DNA): TGTGCCAGCAGCCGTAAGGGGGACACAGATACGCAGTATTTT. The V and J genes are TRBV11-2 and TRBJ2-3; D may be TRBD1 (6 bases). The CDR3 has 14 amino acids. Deletions cut 5 bases from V and 2 bases from J, with 11 bases between. CDR1 and CDR2 (germline): SGHAT, FQNNGV.

This clonotype has a count of ten or more. This chain uses TRBV6-1 with TRBJ1-4; TRBD1 might be the D (6 bases). There are 15 residues in the CDR3. The V end was cut by 3 bases, the J end by 8 bases, with 16 bases between. Germline values: CDR1 MNHNS, CDR2 SASEGT. CDR3 amino acids: CASSEGAGSGEKLFF. CDR3 bases: TGTGCCAGCAGTGAGGGGGCAGGGTCAGGAGAAAAACTGTTTTTT.

The rearrangement links TRBV10-1 to TRBJ2-7, with D tentatively TRBD1 (6 bases). From germline, CDR1 is WNHNN and CDR2 SYGVQD (reference sequence). This CDR3 has 14 residues. V lost 1 base and J 3 bases, leaving 10 bases between the germline ends. The CDR3 nucleotides read TGCGCCAGCAGTGAGTGCACAGGGTACTACGAGCAGTACTTC. Protein sequence: CASSECTGYYEQYF.

This clonotype was counted ten times or more. V gene TRBV20-1 combines with J gene TRBJ2-3, with 8 bases lining up with TRBD2. This CDR3 spans 15 amino acids. V lost 3 bases and J lost 4; bases outside the gene matches: 9. Germline V lookup: CDR1 DFQATT, CDR2 SNEGSKA (reference sequence). In nucleotides, the CDR3 is TGCAGTGCTAGGAGCAGCGGGAGAGGCCCAGATACGCAGTATTTT. The encoded protein is CSARSSGRGPDTQYF.

This clonotype has a single count. The chain uses TRBV13 and TRBJ2-1; 13 nucleotides match TRBD2. The CDR3 length is 15 residues. V lost 5 bases and J lost 6; bases outside the gene matches: 4. The germline V gene has CDR1 PRHDT and CDR2 FYEKMQ (reference sequence). In nucleotides, the CDR3 is TGTGCCAGCAGCACCCGACTAGCGGGAGGCAATGAGCAGTTCTTC. Its translation: CASSTRLAGGNEQFF.